This T cell receptor beta chain emerged from a study of OX40 agonist ivuxolimab in advanced cancers. Study overall: Cohort: about 82% men, mean age approximately 66, aged roughly 23 to 79. Study-wide results and caveats: No antigen was identified for the clonally expanded peripheral T cells. By week 6 at 0.1 to 3.0 mg/kg, blood CD4+ and CD8+ T cells had expanded clonally.

V trimming: 3 bases; J trimming: 2 bases; junction bases outside the gene matches: 4. Germline lookup yields CDR1 SGHVS and CDR2 FNYEAQ. The CDR3 is 16 residues long. Only in-frame clones appear in the TCRdb table, and some are missing; sequencing was by immunoSEQ multiplex PCR. This table holds around 48,000 clones, 77% found once. As for this clone: Its cognate antigen is unknown.

The chain employs TRBV7-6 and TRBJ2-1; 10 bases align to TRBD2. The clonotype comes from an adult with an advanced solid tumor such as melanoma, head and neck, liver or kidney cancer. The sequencing used CD4+ or CD8+ T cells sorted from blood, collected in a trial of the OX40 agonist ivuxolimab. The CDR3 nucleotides are TGTGCCAGCAGCTTTAGCGGGAGGACTACCTACAATGAGCAGTTCTTC. Residues: CASSFSGRTTYNEQFF.